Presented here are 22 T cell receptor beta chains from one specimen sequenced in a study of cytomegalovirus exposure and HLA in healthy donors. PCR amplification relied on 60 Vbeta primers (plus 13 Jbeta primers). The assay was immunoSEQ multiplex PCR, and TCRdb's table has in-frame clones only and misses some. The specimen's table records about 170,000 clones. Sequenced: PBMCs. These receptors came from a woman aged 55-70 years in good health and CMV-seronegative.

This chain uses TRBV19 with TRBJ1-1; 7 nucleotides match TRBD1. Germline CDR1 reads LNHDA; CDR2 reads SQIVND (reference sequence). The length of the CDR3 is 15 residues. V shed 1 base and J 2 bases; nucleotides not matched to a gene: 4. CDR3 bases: TGTGCCAGTAGTATAGTGGGACAGTTAAACACTGAAGCTTTCTTT. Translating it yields CASSIVGQLNTEAFF.

The CDR3 coding sequence is TGTGCCAGCAGCTCCCGGGGGGGTACCTATGGCTACACCTTC. Translation: CASSSRGGTYGYTF. V is TRBV7-3 and J is TRBJ1-2; D might be TRBD1 (5 bases). Trimming pared 4 bases from V and 4 bases from J, leaving 13 bases between. Germline CDR1 SGHTA, CDR2 FQGTGA. CDR3 length: 14 residues. The full variable domain, in which reference TRBV7-3 and TRBJ1-2 provide the parts outside the CDR3, is GAGVSQTPSNKVTEKGKYVELRCDPISGHTALYWYRQSLGQGPEFLIYFQGTGAADDSGLPNDRFFAVRPEGSVSTLKIQRTERGDSAVYLCASSSRGGTYGYTFGSGTRLTVV.

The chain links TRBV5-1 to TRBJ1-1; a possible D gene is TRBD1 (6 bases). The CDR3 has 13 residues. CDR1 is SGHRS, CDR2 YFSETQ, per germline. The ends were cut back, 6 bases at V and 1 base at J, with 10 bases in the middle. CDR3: CASKRTANTEAFF. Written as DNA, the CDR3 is TGCGCCAGCAAACGGACAGCGAACACTGAAGCTTTCTTT.

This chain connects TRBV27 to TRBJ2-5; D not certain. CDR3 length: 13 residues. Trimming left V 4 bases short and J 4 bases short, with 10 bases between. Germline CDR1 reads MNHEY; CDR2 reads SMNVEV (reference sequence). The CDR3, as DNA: TGTGCCAGCAGTTCTAAGGTAGCAGAGACCCAGTACTTC. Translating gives CASSSKVAETQYF.

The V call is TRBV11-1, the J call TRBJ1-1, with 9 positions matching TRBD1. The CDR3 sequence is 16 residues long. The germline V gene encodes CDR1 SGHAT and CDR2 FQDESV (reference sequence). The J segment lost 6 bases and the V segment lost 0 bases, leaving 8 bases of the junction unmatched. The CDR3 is CASSLAGQGGFSEAFF. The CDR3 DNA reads TGTGCCAGCAGCTTAGCGGGACAGGGTGGTTTTTCTGAAGCTTTCTTT.

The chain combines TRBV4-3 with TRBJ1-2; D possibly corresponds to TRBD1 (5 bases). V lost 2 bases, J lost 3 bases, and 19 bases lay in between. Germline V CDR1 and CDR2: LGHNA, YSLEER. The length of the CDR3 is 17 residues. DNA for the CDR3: TGCGCCAGCAGCCAATTCCCTCGCACAGGCCATTACTATGGCTACACCTTC. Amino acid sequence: CASSQFPRTGHYYGYTF.

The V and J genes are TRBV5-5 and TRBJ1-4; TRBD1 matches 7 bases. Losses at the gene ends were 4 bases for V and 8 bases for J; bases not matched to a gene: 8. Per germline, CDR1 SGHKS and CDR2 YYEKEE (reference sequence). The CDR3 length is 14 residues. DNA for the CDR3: TGTGCCAGCAGCCGGGACAGCCGGTACGAAAAACTGTTTTTT. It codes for CASSRDSRYEKLFF.

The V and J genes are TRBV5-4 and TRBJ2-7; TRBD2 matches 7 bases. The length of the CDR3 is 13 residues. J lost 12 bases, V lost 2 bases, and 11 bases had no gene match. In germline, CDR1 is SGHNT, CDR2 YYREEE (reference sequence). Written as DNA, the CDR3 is TGTGCCAGCAGCTTCGAGCGGGGAGCAGTGCCGTACTTC. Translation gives CASSFERGAVPYF.

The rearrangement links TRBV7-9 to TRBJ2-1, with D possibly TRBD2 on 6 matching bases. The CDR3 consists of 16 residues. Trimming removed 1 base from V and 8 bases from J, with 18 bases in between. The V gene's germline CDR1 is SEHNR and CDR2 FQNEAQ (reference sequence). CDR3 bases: TGTGCCAGCAGCTTAGGGGGGACTCGATGGGCACATGAGCAGTTCTTC. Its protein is CASSLGGTRWAHEQFF.

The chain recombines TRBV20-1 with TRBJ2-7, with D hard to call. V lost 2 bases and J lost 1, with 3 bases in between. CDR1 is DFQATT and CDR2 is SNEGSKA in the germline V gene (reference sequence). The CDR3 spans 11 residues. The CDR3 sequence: CSARTSYEQYF. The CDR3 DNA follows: TGCAGTGCTAGAACTTCCTACGAGCAGTACTTC.

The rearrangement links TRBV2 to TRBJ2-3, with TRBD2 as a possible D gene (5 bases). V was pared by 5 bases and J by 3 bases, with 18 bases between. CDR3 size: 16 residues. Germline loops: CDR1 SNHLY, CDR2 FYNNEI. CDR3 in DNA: TGTGCCAGCAGTATGGAGTTGGGGAGTCTGACAGATACGCAGTATTTT. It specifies CASSMELGSLTDTQYF.

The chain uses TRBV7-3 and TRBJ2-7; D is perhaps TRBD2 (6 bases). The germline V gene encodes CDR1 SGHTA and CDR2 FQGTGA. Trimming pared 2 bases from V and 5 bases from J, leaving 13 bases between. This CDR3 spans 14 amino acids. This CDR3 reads CASSLGGVPNEQYF. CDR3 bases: TGTGCCAGCAGCTTAGGAGGGGTTCCCAACGAGCAGTACTTC.

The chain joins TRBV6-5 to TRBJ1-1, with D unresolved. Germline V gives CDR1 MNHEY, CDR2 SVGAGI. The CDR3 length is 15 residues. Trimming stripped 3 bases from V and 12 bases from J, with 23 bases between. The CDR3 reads CASSYSLTTPSLSFF. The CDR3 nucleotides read TGTGCCAGCAGTTATTCACTAACAACCCCTTCGCTGTCTTTCTTT.

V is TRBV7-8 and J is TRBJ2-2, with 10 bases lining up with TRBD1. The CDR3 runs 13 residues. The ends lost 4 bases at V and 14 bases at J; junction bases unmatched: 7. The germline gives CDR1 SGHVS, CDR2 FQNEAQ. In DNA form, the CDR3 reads TGTGCCAGCAGCTATCCGGGACAGGGGCTTCTGTTTTTT. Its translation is CASSYPGQGLLFF.

The CDR3 DNA reads as TGTGCCAGCAGCTTTCCGGGACAGGGCACTGAAGCTTTCTTT. It codes for CASSFPGQGTEAFF. The chain couples TRBV7-9 to TRBJ1-1, with TRBD1 identical over 9 bases. The CDR3 runs 14 residues. With V trimmed by 3 bases and J by 4 bases, 3 bases remained unmatched. Looked up from germline, CDR1 is SEHNR and CDR2 is FQNEAQ (reference sequence).

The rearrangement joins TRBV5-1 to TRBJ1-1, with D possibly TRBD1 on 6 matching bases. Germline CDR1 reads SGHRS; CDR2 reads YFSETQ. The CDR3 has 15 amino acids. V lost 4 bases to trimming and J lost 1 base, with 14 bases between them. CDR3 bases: TGCGCCAGCAGCGCGCTAACAGGGTCGAACACTGAAGCTTTCTTT. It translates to CASSALTGSNTEAFF.

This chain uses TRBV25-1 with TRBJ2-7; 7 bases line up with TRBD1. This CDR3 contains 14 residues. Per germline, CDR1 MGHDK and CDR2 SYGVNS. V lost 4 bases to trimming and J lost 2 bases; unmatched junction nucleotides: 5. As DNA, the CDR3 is TGTGCCAGCAGTGCCCCGGGACAGACCTACGAGCAGTACTTC. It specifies CASSAPGQTYEQYF.

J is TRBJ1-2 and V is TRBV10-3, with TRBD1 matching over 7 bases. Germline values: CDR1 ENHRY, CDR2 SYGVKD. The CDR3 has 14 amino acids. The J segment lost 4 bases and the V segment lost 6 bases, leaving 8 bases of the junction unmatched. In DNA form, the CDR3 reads TGTGCCATCAGGCTGACAGGGACCGTCTATGGCTACACCTTC. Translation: CAIRLTGTVYGYTF.

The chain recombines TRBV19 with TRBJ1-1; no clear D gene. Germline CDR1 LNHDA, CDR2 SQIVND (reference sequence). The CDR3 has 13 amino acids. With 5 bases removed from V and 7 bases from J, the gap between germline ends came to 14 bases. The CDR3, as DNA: TGTGCCAGTAGTGCTAGGACTTCTCTTGAAGCTTTCTTT. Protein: CASSARTSLEAFF.

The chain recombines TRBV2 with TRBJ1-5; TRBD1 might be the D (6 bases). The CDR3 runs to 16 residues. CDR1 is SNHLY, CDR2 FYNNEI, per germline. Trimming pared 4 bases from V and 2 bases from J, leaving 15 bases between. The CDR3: CASSAGGTLGNQPQHF. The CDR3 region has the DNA TGTGCCAGCAGTGCGGGGGGCACCCTTGGCAATCAGCCCCAGCATTTT.

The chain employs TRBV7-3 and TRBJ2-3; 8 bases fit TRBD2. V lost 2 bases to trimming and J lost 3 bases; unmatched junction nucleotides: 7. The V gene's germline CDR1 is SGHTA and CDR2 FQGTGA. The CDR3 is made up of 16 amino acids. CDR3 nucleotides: TGTGCCAGCAGCTTAGGGGCGGGGGGTTGGACAGATACGCAGTATTTT. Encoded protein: CASSLGAGGWTDTQYF. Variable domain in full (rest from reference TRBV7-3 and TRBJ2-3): GAGVSQTPSNKVTEKGKYVELRCDPISGHTALYWYRQSLGQGPEFLIYFQGTGAADDSGLPNDRFFAVRPEGSVSTLKIQRTERGDSAVYLCASSLGAGGWTDTQYFGPGTRLTVL.

CDR3: CASSSGTPTGELFF. The CDR3 DNA reads TGCGCCAGCAGCTCCGGGACTCCCACCGGGGAGCTGTTTTTT. The chain combines TRBV5-1 with TRBJ2-2; perhaps TRBD2 as D (6 bases). Per the germline V gene, CDR1 is SGHRS and CDR2 is YFSETQ. V was pared by 3 bases and J by 4 bases, with 10 bases between. CDR3 size: 14 residues.